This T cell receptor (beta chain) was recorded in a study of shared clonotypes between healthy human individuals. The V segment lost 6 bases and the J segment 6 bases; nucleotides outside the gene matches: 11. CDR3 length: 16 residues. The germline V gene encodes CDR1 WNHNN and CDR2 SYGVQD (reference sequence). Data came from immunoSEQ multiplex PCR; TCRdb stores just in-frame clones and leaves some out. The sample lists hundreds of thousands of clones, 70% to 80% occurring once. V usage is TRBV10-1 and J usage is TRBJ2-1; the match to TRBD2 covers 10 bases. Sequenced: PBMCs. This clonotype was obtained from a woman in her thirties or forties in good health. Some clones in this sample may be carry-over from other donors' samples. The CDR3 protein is CASRPSGRGSGNEQFF. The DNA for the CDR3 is TGCGCCAGCAGGCCTAGCGGGAGAGGGAGCGGCAATGAGCAGTTCTTC.